A selection of T cell receptor beta chains follows, all from one sample in a study of cytomegalovirus exposure and HLA in healthy donors. Only in-frame clones appear in the TCRdb table, and some are missing; sequencing was by immunoSEQ multiplex PCR. The top ten hold 1.6% of the sample, which has about 190,000 clones, roughly 80% seen once. The sample comprised PBMCs. These receptors were taken from a woman aged 18-30 years in good health and CMV-seronegative. The CDR3 runs from the conserved cysteine through the conserved F or W. Fields, in order: V gene, CDR3 protein.

>TRBV11-1
CASSYTQGDTEAFF
>TRBV18
CASSPPTGIDTEAFF
>TRBV6-5
CASSYAPGPGGYEQYF
>TRBV29-1
CSVEEASGTAYEQYF
>TRBV7-2
CASSLGFGGARDTQYF
>TRBV28
CASSPTGRSSFAGQETQYF
>TRBV5-1
CASSLAGGGEYGYTF
>TRBV9
CASSVEAGSGNTIYF
>TRBV5-1
CASSNVGTGELFF
>TRBV28
CASRGSLGGNFSYEQYF
>TRBV2
CASSDSQGYYGYTF
>TRBV30
CAWSREGYTEAFF
>TRBV28
CASSVRQTLPEAFF
>TRBV25-1
CASRRDSSYEQYF
>TRBV15
CAVGTSGYEQYF
>TRBV5-4
CASSLGGRVRETQYF
>TRBV6-1
CASIGLAVTQYF
>TRBV2
CASSAGANSGNTIYF
>TRBV29-1
CSVHETDRGGETQYF
>TRBV28
CASSPLQGAREAFF
>TRBV5-1
CASSLLGTSNYEQYF
>TRBV30
CAWGLDWGGEKLFF
>TRBV7-9
CASSLGTGGVLSNQPQHF
>TRBV7-9
CSSRKTESEQYF
>TRBV6-1
CASSGNRGQFLVTEAFF